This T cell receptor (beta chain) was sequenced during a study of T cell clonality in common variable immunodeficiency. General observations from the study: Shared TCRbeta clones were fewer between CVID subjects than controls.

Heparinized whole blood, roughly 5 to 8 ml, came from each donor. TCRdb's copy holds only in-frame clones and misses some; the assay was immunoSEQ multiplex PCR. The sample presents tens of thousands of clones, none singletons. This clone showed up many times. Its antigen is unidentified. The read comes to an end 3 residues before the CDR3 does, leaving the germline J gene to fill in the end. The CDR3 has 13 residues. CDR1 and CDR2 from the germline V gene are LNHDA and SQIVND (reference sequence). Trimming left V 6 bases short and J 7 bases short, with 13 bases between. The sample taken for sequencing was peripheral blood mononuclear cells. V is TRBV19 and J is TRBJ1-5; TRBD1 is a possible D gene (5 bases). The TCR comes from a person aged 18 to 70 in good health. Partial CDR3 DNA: TGTGCCAGTAGCATCGTGGAGGGGCAGCCC. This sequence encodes CASSIVEGQP. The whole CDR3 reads CASSIVEGQPQHF.